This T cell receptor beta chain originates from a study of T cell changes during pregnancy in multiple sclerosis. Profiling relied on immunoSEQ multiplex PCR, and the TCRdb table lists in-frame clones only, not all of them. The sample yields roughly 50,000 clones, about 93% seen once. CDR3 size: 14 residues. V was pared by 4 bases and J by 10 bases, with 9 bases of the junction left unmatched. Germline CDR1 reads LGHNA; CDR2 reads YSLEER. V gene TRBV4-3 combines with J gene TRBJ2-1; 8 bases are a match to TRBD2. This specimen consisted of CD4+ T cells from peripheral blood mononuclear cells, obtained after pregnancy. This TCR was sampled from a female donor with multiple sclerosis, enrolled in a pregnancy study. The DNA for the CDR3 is TGCGCCAGCAGCCGCGGGAGGACCTACGTGGAGCAGTTCTTC. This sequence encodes CASSRGRTYVEQFF.